This T cell receptor beta chain was sequenced for a study of graft-versus-host responses after intestinal transplantation. Study context: Recipients had transplants, and these were multivisceral, liver-intestinal, or isolated intestinal. Induction using anti-thymocyte globulin, followed by tacrolimus and steroids for roughly 3 years, was given to all recipients.

TCRdb's table, derived via immunoSEQ multiplex PCR, lists solely in-frame clones and lacks some. The sample has 20,000 to 30,000 clones, 70% to 90% seen once. On this clone itself: Its specificity is not known.

Study observations and caveats: The study associated peak circulating GvH clone levels with early post-transplant HvG declines.

This TCR came from a human patient who received an intestinal transplant, so some T cells may come from the graft donor. The sequences come from PBMCs, collected around 460 days after intestinal transplant.

CDR3 amino acids: CASSYRQGDEQYF. DNA of the CDR3: TGTGCCAGCAGTTACAGGCAGGGGGACGAGCAGTACTTC. The chain recombines TRBV6-5 with TRBJ2-5; 7 positions agree with TRBD1. The end of the DNA aligns better with TRBJ2-7, so the J call may be wrong. The CDR3 contains 13 residues. Germline values: CDR1 MNHEY, CDR2 SVGAGI.